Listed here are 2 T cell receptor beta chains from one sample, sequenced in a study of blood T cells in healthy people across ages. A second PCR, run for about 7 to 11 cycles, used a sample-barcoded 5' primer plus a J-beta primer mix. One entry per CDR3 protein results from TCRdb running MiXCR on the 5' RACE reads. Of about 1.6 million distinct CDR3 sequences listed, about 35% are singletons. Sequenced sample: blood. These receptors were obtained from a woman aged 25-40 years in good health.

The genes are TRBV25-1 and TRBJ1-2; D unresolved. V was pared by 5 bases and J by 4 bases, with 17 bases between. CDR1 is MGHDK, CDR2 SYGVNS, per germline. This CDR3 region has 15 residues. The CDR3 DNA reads TGTGCCAGCAGTACCACTGGCCGAGGCATCTATGGCTACACCTTC. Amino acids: CASSTTGRGIYGYTF.

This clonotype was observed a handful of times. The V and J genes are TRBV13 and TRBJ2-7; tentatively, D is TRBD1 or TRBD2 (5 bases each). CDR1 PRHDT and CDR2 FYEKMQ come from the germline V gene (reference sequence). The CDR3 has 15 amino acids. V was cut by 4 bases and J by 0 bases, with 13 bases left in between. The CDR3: CASSSGTLSSYEQYF. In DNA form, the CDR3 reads TGTGCCAGCAGCTCAGGGACCTTAAGCTCCTACGAGCAGTACTTC.